Listed below are T cell receptor beta chains from one sample, sequenced in a study of OX40 agonist ivuxolimab in advanced cancers. This table comes from immunoSEQ multiplex PCR, and its TCRdb copy is limited to in-frame clones, with some not included. The sample has about 25,000 clones; around four fifths are singletons. Sequences were derived from CD4+ or CD8+ T cells sorted from blood, sampled in a trial of the OX40 agonist ivuxolimab. All receptors come from an adult with an advanced solid tumor such as melanoma, head and neck, liver or kidney cancer. CDR3s include the opening cysteine and the closing phenylalanine or tryptophan. The D gene is left open where the match is weak. Only some rows state a clone size, as once, few, many or a class for expanded clones.

D gene: -; clone size: -; V gene: TRBV20-1; J gene: TRBJ2-1; CDR3 protein: CSATEVEQFF; CDR3 DNA: TGCAGTGCGACCGAGGTTGAGCAGTTCTTC
D gene: -; clone size: few; V gene: TRBV7-2; J gene: TRBJ1-1; CDR3 protein: CASSWGNTEAFF; CDR3 DNA: TGTGCCAGCAGCTGGGGGAACACTGAAGCTTTCTTT
D gene: TRBD1; clone size: -; V gene: TRBV7-9; J gene: TRBJ2-7; CDR3 protein: CASREQGYDEQYF; CDR3 DNA: TGTGCCAGCAGGGAACAGGGGTACGACGAGCAGTACTTC
D gene: -; clone size: -; V gene: TRBV29-1; J gene: TRBJ2-6; CDR3 protein: CSVVSQTLISGANVLTF; CDR3 DNA: TGCAGCGTTGTTTCTCAGACTCTCATCTCTGGGGCCAACGTCCTGACTTTC
D gene: -; clone size: medium-sized; V gene: TRBV19; J gene: TRBJ2-7; CDR3 protein: CASSIGPLGEQYF; CDR3 DNA: TGTGCCAGTAGTATAGGGCCCCTGGGCGAGCAGTACTTC
D gene: -; clone size: -; V gene: TRBV30; J gene: TRBJ1-4; CDR3 protein: CAWSPAEDILFEKLFF; CDR3 DNA: TGTGCCTGGAGTCCTGCGGAGGACATTCTTTTTGAAAAACTGTTTTTT
D gene: -; clone size: -; V gene: TRBV7-9; J gene: TRBJ2-7; CDR3 protein: CASSLGGRGPSYEQYF; CDR3 DNA: TGTGCCAGCAGCTTAGGGGGCAGGGGACCATCCTACGAGCAGTACTTC
D gene: TRBD1; clone size: -; V gene: TRBV2; J gene: TRBJ1-2; CDR3 protein: CASSEALRGHSNYGYTF; CDR3 DNA: TGTGCCAGCAGTGAAGCCCTTAGGGGGCACAGCAACTATGGCTACACCTTC
D gene: -; clone size: once; V gene: TRBV11-1; J gene: TRBJ1-3; CDR3 protein: CASSFGPPPGNTIYF; CDR3 DNA: TGTGCCAGCAGCTTTGGTCCGCCCCCTGGAAACACCATATATTTT
D gene: -; clone size: -; V gene: TRBV2; J gene: TRBJ2-7; CDR3 protein: CASRSGGRYEQYF; CDR3 DNA: TGTGCCAGCAGGAGTGGGGGTCGCTACGAGCAGTACTTC
D gene: -; clone size: -; V gene: TRBV7-9; J gene: TRBJ2-5; CDR3 protein: CASSLEGIWETQYF; CDR3 DNA: TGTGCCAGCAGCTTAGAAGGAATCTGGGAGACCCAGTACTTC
D gene: -; clone size: -; V gene: TRBV11-3; J gene: TRBJ2-7; CDR3 protein: CASSLGGDSYYEQYF; CDR3 DNA: TGTGCCAGCAGCTTAGGGGGGGACAGCTACTACGAGCAGTACTTC
D gene: TRBD1; clone size: -; V gene: TRBV6-5; J gene: TRBJ1-2; CDR3 protein: CASSYRTTGRGYTF; CDR3 DNA: TGTGCCAGCAGTTACAGGACGACAGGGCGAGGCTACACCTTC
D gene: TRBD1; clone size: -; V gene: TRBV9; J gene: TRBJ1-2; CDR3 protein: CASSPNADRGVYGYTF; CDR3 DNA: TGTGCCAGCAGTCCGAACGCCGACAGGGGAGTCTATGGCTACACCTTC
D gene: -; clone size: -; V gene: TRBV7-9; J gene: TRBJ2-5; CDR3 protein: CASSFVRGEEETQYF; CDR3 DNA: TGTGCCAGCAGCTTCGTCAGGGGGGAGGAAGAGACCCAGTACTTC
D gene: -; clone size: -; V gene: TRBV21-1; J gene: TRBJ2-2; CDR3 protein: CASSKHLVGDAGELFF; CDR3 DNA: TGTGCCAGCAGCAAGCATTTGGTGGGGGACGCCGGGGAGCTGTTTTTT
D gene: TRBD1; clone size: -; V gene: TRBV11-3; J gene: TRBJ1-1; CDR3 protein: CASSSTGVFTEAFF; CDR3 DNA: TGTGCCAGCAGCTCGACAGGGGTTTTTACTGAAGCTTTCTTT
D gene: TRBD2; clone size: -; V gene: TRBV7-2; J gene: TRBJ2-7; CDR3 protein: CASSPNSGRTHEQYF; CDR3 DNA: TGTGCCAGCAGCCCCAATAGCGGGAGGACCCACGAGCAGTACTTC
D gene: -; clone size: -; V gene: TRBV7-9; J gene: TRBJ2-3; CDR3 protein: CASTPSGRERTDTQYF; CDR3 DNA: TGTGCCAGCACCCCCTCGGGCAGGGAGCGCACAGATACGCAGTATTTT
D gene: TRBD2; clone size: -; V gene: TRBV9; J gene: TRBJ2-4; CDR3 protein: CASSVGGLAGDAKYF; CDR3 DNA: TGTGCCAGCAGCGTAGGGGGACTAGCGGGAGACGCCAAGTACTTC
D gene: TRBD1; clone size: -; V gene: TRBV25-1; J gene: TRBJ1-1; CDR3 protein: CASSGTGRIDTEAFF; CDR3 DNA: TGTGCCAGCAGTGGGACAGGGAGGATCGACACTGAAGCTTTCTTT
D gene: -; clone size: once; V gene: TRBV6-5; J gene: TRBJ1-2; CDR3 protein: CATLTWAPKDYGYTF; CDR3 DNA: TGTGCCACCTTGACCTGGGCCCCGAAAGACTATGGCTACACCTTC
D gene: -; clone size: -; V gene: TRBV27; J gene: TRBJ2-3; CDR3 protein: CASSRVPSTDTQYF; CDR3 DNA: TGTGCCAGCAGTAGAGTCCCTAGCACAGATACGCAGTATTTT
D gene: -; clone size: -; V gene: TRBV6-5; J gene: TRBJ1-1; CDR3 protein: CASSPVGGLTEAFF; CDR3 DNA: TGTGCCAGCAGCCCCGTCGGCGGGTTGACTGAAGCTTTCTTT
D gene: TRBD2; clone size: -; V gene: TRBV13; J gene: TRBJ2-3; CDR3 protein: CASSFGLAGGHQSTDTQYF; CDR3 DNA: TGTGCCAGCAGCTTCGGACTAGCGGGAGGGCACCAAAGCACAGATACGCAGTATTTT
D gene: -; clone size: once; V gene: TRBV5-1; J gene: TRBJ1-2; CDR3 protein: CASSLEGGGADAHTF; CDR3 DNA: TGCGCCAGCAGCTTGGAGGGGGGCGGGGCCGACGCCCACACCTTC
D gene: -; clone size: -; V gene: TRBV4-1; J gene: TRBJ1-1; CDR3 protein: CASSQQQLNTEAFF; CDR3 DNA: TGCGCCAGCAGCCAACAACAACTGAACACTGAAGCTTTCTTT
D gene: -; clone size: -; V gene: TRBV23-1; J gene: TRBJ1-2; CDR3 protein: CASSPIQSYYGYTF; CDR3 DNA: TGCGCCAGCAGTCCTATACAGAGCTACTATGGCTACACCTTC
D gene: -; clone size: -; V gene: TRBV9; J gene: TRBJ2-7; CDR3 protein: CASSLGWGMGTEQYF; CDR3 DNA: TGTGCCAGCAGCTTAGGTTGGGGTATGGGGACCGAGCAGTACTTC
D gene: TRBD1; clone size: -; V gene: TRBV6-1; J gene: TRBJ1-4; CDR3 protein: CASSKTGNNEKLFF; CDR3 DNA: TGTGCCAGCAGTAAGACAGGGAATAATGAAAAACTGTTTTTT
D gene: -; clone size: -; V gene: TRBV13; J gene: TRBJ2-2; CDR3 protein: CASSSRLGANTGELFF; CDR3 DNA: TGTGCCAGCAGCTCCCGACTAGGCGCGAACACCGGGGAGCTGTTTTTT
D gene: -; clone size: -; V gene: TRBV6-6; J gene: TRBJ2-7; CDR3 protein: CASSSATSYEQYF; CDR3 DNA: TGTGCCAGCAGTTCGGCTACCTCCTACGAGCAGTACTTC
D gene: TRBD2; clone size: medium-sized; V gene: TRBV5-1; J gene: TRBJ2-7; CDR3 protein: CASSFGPGLAVREQYF; CDR3 DNA: TGCGCCAGCAGCTTTGGTCCGGGACTAGCGGTGAGGGAGCAGTACTTC
D gene: -; clone size: -; V gene: TRBV7-8; J gene: TRBJ2-1; CDR3 protein: CASSQGTSTEQFF; CDR3 DNA: TGTGCCAGCAGCCAGGGGACGAGCACCGAGCAGTTCTTC
D gene: -; clone size: -; V gene: TRBV4-1; J gene: TRBJ2-1; CDR3 protein: CASSQDRWFEQFF; CDR3 DNA: TGCGCCAGCAGCCAAGATCGGTGGTTTGAGCAGTTCTTC
D gene: TRBD1; clone size: -; V gene: TRBV4-3; J gene: TRBJ1-2; CDR3 protein: CASSQRLGQGVGYTF; CDR3 DNA: TGCGCCAGCAGCCAAAGGCTAGGCCAGGGGGTTGGCTACACCTTC
D gene: -; clone size: -; V gene: TRBV27; J gene: TRBJ1-2; CDR3 protein: CASSFAPSPVGYGYTF; CDR3 DNA: TGTGCCAGCAGTTTTGCCCCCAGCCCGGTTGGATATGGCTACACCTTC
D gene: TRBD1; clone size: few; V gene: TRBV5-5; J gene: TRBJ2-1; CDR3 protein: CASSLWMGDRGSEQFF; CDR3 DNA: TGTGCCAGCAGCTTGTGGATGGGGGACAGGGGTTCGGAGCAGTTCTTC
D gene: -; clone size: -; V gene: TRBV19; J gene: TRBJ1-1; CDR3 protein: CASSLTGQYTEAFF; CDR3 DNA: TGTGCCAGTAGCCTGACAGGACAATACACTGAAGCTTTCTTT
D gene: -; clone size: -; V gene: TRBV5-1; J gene: TRBJ2-7; CDR3 protein: CASSLQGRGYEQYF; CDR3 DNA: TGCGCCAGCAGCTTACAGGGGAGGGGTTACGAGCAGTACTTC
D gene: TRBD2; clone size: -; V gene: TRBV10-3; J gene: TRBJ2-3; CDR3 protein: CAISEGLAVVADTQYF; CDR3 DNA: TGTGCCATCAGTGAGGGACTAGCAGTGGTCGCAGATACGCAGTATTTT
D gene: -; clone size: few; V gene: TRBV6-6; J gene: TRBJ1-1; CDR3 protein: CASSPTNDRNTEAFF; CDR3 DNA: TGTGCCAGCAGTCCAACAAACGACAGGAACACTGAAGCTTTCTTT
D gene: -; clone size: -; V gene: TRBV27; J gene: TRBJ1-5; CDR3 protein: CASSLSKSGSQPQHF; CDR3 DNA: TGTGCCAGCAGTTTATCGAAGTCAGGGAGCCAGCCCCAGCATTTT
D gene: -; clone size: once; V gene: TRBV5-1; J gene: TRBJ2-7; CDR3 protein: CASSLDAGGPYEQYF; CDR3 DNA: TGCGCCAGCAGCTTGGACGCAGGGGGGCCCTACGAGCAGTACTTC
D gene: TRBD2; clone size: once; V gene: TRBV27; J gene: TRBJ2-5; CDR3 protein: CASSFSGGGVAETQYF; CDR3 DNA: TGTGCCAGCAGTTTTTCGGGCGGGGGGGTAGCAGAGACCCAGTACTTC
D gene: -; clone size: -; V gene: TRBV19; J gene: TRBJ1-1; CDR3 protein: CASSISSGAEAFF; CDR3 DNA: TGTGCCAGTAGTATAAGTTCGGGGGCTGAAGCTTTCTTT
D gene: -; clone size: -; V gene: TRBV5-5; J gene: TRBJ2-5; CDR3 protein: CASSLASSAQETQYF; CDR3 DNA: TGTGCCAGCAGCTTGGCCAGTAGCGCCCAAGAGACCCAGTACTTC
D gene: -; clone size: few; V gene: TRBV28; J gene: TRBJ1-5; CDR3 protein: CASSLQGYNQPQHF; CDR3 DNA: TGTGCCAGCAGTTTACAAGGGTATAATCAGCCCCAGCATTTT
D gene: -; clone size: -; V gene: TRBV25-1; J gene: TRBJ2-2; CDR3 protein: CASSPGANTGELFF; CDR3 DNA: TGTGCCAGCAGTCCAGGGGCCAACACCGGGGAGCTGTTTTTT
D gene: -; clone size: -; V gene: TRBV9; J gene: TRBJ2-3; CDR3 protein: CASSAKAMGLRTDTQYF; CDR3 DNA: TGTGCCAGCAGCGCCAAAGCGATGGGGCTACGCACAGATACGCAGTATTTT
D gene: -; clone size: -; V gene: TRBV18; J gene: TRBJ2-1; CDR3 protein: CASSPTGDEQFF; CDR3 DNA: TGTGCCAGCTCACCAACGGGGGATGAGCAGTTCTTC
D gene: -; clone size: -; V gene: TRBV9; J gene: TRBJ2-7; CDR3 protein: CASSPPASYEQYF; CDR3 DNA: TGTGCCAGCAGCCCTCCGGCATCCTACGAGCAGTACTTC
D gene: -; clone size: -; V gene: TRBV2; J gene: TRBJ1-1; CDR3 protein: CASSEYYTEAFF; CDR3 DNA: TGTGCCAGCAGTGAATACTACACTGAAGCTTTCTTT
D gene: TRBD2; clone size: few; V gene: TRBV6-1; J gene: TRBJ2-1; CDR3 protein: CASSAASGGPHEQFF; CDR3 DNA: TGTGCCAGCAGTGCGGCTAGCGGGGGGCCCCATGAGCAGTTCTTC